This is a list of T cell receptor beta chains from one sample in a study of CD8 T cells in ankylosing spondylitis. TCRdb re-analysed the 5' RACE reads in MiXCR, keeping a single row per CDR3 protein. The sample records roughly 48,000 distinct CDR3 sequences, approximately 7.4% being singletons. Specimen: blood, either unsorted or a sorted T cell fraction (not recorded which). The receptors originated from a female donor with ankylosing spondylitis or in good health (not recorded which). Each CDR3 is given with its conserved first and last residue. D genes are given only for firm matches. Part of the rows lack a size; the others show once, few, many or a class for expanded clones.

j_call: TRBJ2-5
v_call: TRBV20-1
d_call: NA
clone_size: many
cdr3_nt: TGCAGTGCTAGGAAAAGCGGGCTCCAAGAGACCCAGTACTTC
cdr3_aa: CSARKSGLQETQYF

j_call: TRBJ2-5
v_call: TRBV3-1
d_call: TRBD2
clone_size: many
cdr3_nt: TGTGCCAGCAGCCTTGGGACTAACCAAGAGACCCAGTACTTC
cdr3_aa: CASSLGTNQETQYF

j_call: TRBJ1-2
v_call: TRBV5-5
d_call: TRBD1
clone_size: many
cdr3_nt: TGTGCCATCAGCTTTAGGGGGCTGGGTGGCTACACCTTC
cdr3_aa: CAISFRGLGGYTF

j_call: TRBJ1-2
v_call: TRBV11-2
d_call: TRBD1
clone_size: NA
cdr3_nt: TGTGCCAGCAGCCAGGGACAGGACTATGGCTACACCTTC
cdr3_aa: CASSQGQDYGYTF

j_call: TRBJ2-7
v_call: TRBV12-5
d_call: NA
clone_size: many
cdr3_nt: TGTGCTACCTTGAACCCTACCGTTAAAAAGGGCGAGCAGTACTTC
cdr3_aa: CATLNPTVKKGEQYF

j_call: TRBJ1-1
v_call: TRBV7-8
d_call: NA
clone_size: many
cdr3_nt: TGTGCCAGCAGCTTAGAATTTCGAACGGTGAACACTGAAGCTTTCTTT
cdr3_aa: CASSLEFRTVNTEAFF

j_call: TRBJ1-1
v_call: TRBV7-9
d_call: NA
clone_size: few
cdr3_nt: TGTGTGTATCGTCGCCAGGGGAACACTGAAGCTTTCTTT
cdr3_aa: CVYRRQGNTEAFF

j_call: TRBJ2-2
v_call: TRBV5-1
d_call: NA
clone_size: many
cdr3_nt: TGCGCCAGCAGCTACACAGGGTCCGGGGAGCTGTTTTTT
cdr3_aa: CASSYTGSGELFF

j_call: TRBJ2-3
v_call: TRBV29-1
d_call: NA
clone_size: many
cdr3_nt: TGCAGCGTGGGGGCCAACACAGATACGCAGTATTTT
cdr3_aa: CSVGANTDTQYF

j_call: TRBJ2-2
v_call: TRBV12-3/TRBV12-4
d_call: NA
clone_size: many
cdr3_nt: TGTGCCAGCAGTTTAAGGACGGACACCGGGGAGCTGTTTTTT
cdr3_aa: CASSLRTDTGELFF

j_call: TRBJ1-2
v_call: TRBV5-1
d_call: NA
clone_size: NA
cdr3_nt: TGCGCCAGCAGCTTGAGGGCGGTCGACGGCTACACCTTC
cdr3_aa: CASSLRAVDGYTF

j_call: TRBJ2-2
v_call: TRBV19
d_call: TRBD1
clone_size: many
cdr3_nt: TGTGCCAGTAGTATTGGGCCCGGGACAGGGGGCACCGGGGAGCTGTTTTTT
cdr3_aa: CASSIGPGTGGTGELFF

j_call: TRBJ1-1
v_call: TRBV12-5
d_call: TRBD1
clone_size: many
cdr3_nt: TGTGCTAGTGGTTTGGTAGGGGGGGACAGTGAAGCTTTCTTT
cdr3_aa: CASGLVGGDSEAFF

j_call: TRBJ1-4
v_call: TRBV28
d_call: NA
clone_size: few
cdr3_nt: TGTGCCAGCGGCCAGGGTTGGGAAAAACTGTTTTTT
cdr3_aa: CASGQGWEKLFF